This TCR beta chain stems from a study of blood T cells in healthy people across ages. Study summary: Capture via template switching afforded approximately one barcoded beta molecule per two T cells. Study conclusions and caveats: The fall in TCR beta diversity per million T cells was roughly linear with age.

Per individual sample, total RNA of at least 5.5 micrograms was extracted. This clonotype came up a few times. Its antigen is not identified. Alongside a J-beta primer mix, a sample-barcoded 5' primer served in a second PCR lasting about 7 to 11 cycles. Each cDNA molecule received a tag from a template-switch adaptor that had 12 random nucleotides. Each CDR3 protein gets one entry after TCRdb re-called the 5' RACE reads with MiXCR. The top ten clones hold less than 2.5% of a sample with about 1.8 million distinct CDR3 sequences, 40% to 55% of them seen once. CDR1 and CDR2 from the germline V gene are MNHEY and SMNVEV (reference sequence). The CDR3 sequence is 14 residues long. V shed 1 base and J 6 bases; nucleotides not matched to a gene: 4.

This TCR came from a woman aged 40 to 49 in good health. The chain is built from TRBV27 and TRBJ1-2, with 8 bases identical to TRBD1. The sample was blood. The CDR3 region is CASSLLGQEDGYTF. CDR3 sequence (DNA): TGTGCCAGCAGTTTATTGGGACAGGAAGATGGCTACACCTTC.